The 18 T cell receptor beta chains below come from one sample, sequenced in a study of blood T cell repertoires in COVID-19. Generated by immunoSEQ multiplex PCR, the TCRdb table keeps only in-frame clones and is missing some. The sample holds 200,000 or so clones, roughly four fifths seen once. Sequencing was carried out using peripheral blood. The origin of the receptors is a woman aged 80 or over with COVID-19, enrolled during active disease.

The V call is TRBV5-1, the J call TRBJ2-5, with D perhaps matching TRBD2 (6 bases). Germline lookup yields CDR1 SGHRS and CDR2 YFSETQ. The CDR3 has 14 amino acids. The V end lost 3 bases, the J end lost 4 bases, and 13 bases lay between the germline ends. CDR3 sequence (DNA): TGCGCCAGCAGCTCACCGGGACTCGGAGAGACCCAGTACTTC. This gives the protein CASSSPGLGETQYF. Combining the CDR3 with reference TRBV5-1 and TRBJ2-5 gives the whole variable domain KAGVTQTPRYLIKTRGQQVTLSCSPISGHRSVSWYQQTPGQGLQFLFEYFSETQRNKGNFPGRFSGRQFSNSRSEMNVSTLELGDSALYLCASSSPGLGETQYFGPGTRLLVL.

This clone was picked up one time. The V and J genes are TRBV11-3 and TRBJ2-3; 7 bases match TRBD1. Losses at the gene ends were 5 bases for V and 0 bases for J; bases not matched to a gene: 2. Germline CDR1 is SGHNT and CDR2 is YENEEA. The CDR3 runs to 14 residues. CDR3 residues: CASSLQGSTDTQYF. CDR3 DNA: TGTGCCAGCAGCCTACAGGGGAGCACAGATACGCAGTATTTT.

The J gene is TRBJ1-1, the V gene TRBV19; possibly TRBD1 for D (5 bases). From germline, CDR1 is LNHDA and CDR2 SQIVND (reference sequence). Trimming took 6 bases from V and 4 from J, leaving 15 bases between them. The CDR3 is made up of 14 amino acids. The CDR3 reads CASRDSPLSTEAFF. In DNA form, the CDR3 reads TGTGCCAGTAGAGACAGCCCCCTGAGCACTGAAGCTTTCTTT.

The gene calls are TRBV29-1 and TRBJ2-1, with D maybe TRBD2 (6 bases). V lost 4 bases, J lost 7 bases, and 11 bases lay in between. The CDR3 extends over 12 amino acids. CDR1 and CDR2 (germline): SQVTM, ANQGSEA. CDR3 region: CSVVVADNEQFF. The CDR3 region has the DNA TGCAGCGTTGTAGTAGCGGATAATGAGCAGTTCTTC.

The chain uses TRBV15 and TRBJ2-2, with D possibly matching TRBD2 (6 bases). Germline CDR1 and CDR2: LNHNV and YYDKDF (reference sequence). V gave up 5 bases and J gave up 0 bases, with 16 bases separating them. The CDR3 totals 17 residues. CDR3 nucleotide sequence: TGTGCCACCAGCTCCAGCAGAACGGGAGCGAACACCGGGGAGCTGTTTTTT. It specifies CATSSSRTGANTGELFF.

The chain combines TRBV25-1 with TRBJ2-3; 10 nucleotides agree with TRBD2. The germline gives CDR1 MGHDK, CDR2 SYGVNS. The J segment lost 1 base and the V segment lost 4 bases, leaving 2 bases of the junction unmatched. The CDR3 totals 15 residues. The CDR3 spells CASSGTSGGTDTQYF. The CDR3 nucleotides are TGTGCCAGCAGTGGGACTAGCGGCGGCACAGATACGCAGTATTTT. The whole variable domain, filled in from reference TRBV25-1 and TRBJ2-3, reads EADIYQTPRYLVIGTGKKITLECSQTMGHDKMYWYQQDPGMELHLIHYSYGVNSTEKGDLSSESTVSRIRTEHFPLTLESARPSHTSQYLCASSGTSGGTDTQYFGPGTRLTVL.

V and J are TRBV2 and TRBJ1-2; D not resolved. The length of the CDR3 is 12 residues. Germline CDR1 is SNHLY and CDR2 is FYNNEI. The V end lost 1 base, the J end lost 5 bases, and 5 bases lay between the germline ends. The CDR3 sequence: CASSEVQYGYTF. The CDR3 nucleotides read TGTGCCAGCAGTGAAGTTCAATATGGCTACACCTTC.

The chain carries TRBV7-9 and TRBJ2-7; TRBD1 matches at 11 bases. This CDR3 is 15 amino acids long. The V gene's germline CDR1 is SEHNR and CDR2 FQNEAQ (reference sequence). The V gene end was trimmed by 4 bases and the J gene end by 4 bases; junction bases not matched to a gene: 6. The CDR3 coding sequence is TGTGCCAGCAGCTCCGGGACAGGGGGGAGGTACGAGCAGTACTTC. Protein product: CASSSGTGGRYEQYF.

This CDR3 reads CASSVQVEAFF. The DNA of the CDR3 is TGTGCCAGTAGTGTCCAGGTTGAAGCTTTCTTT. The J gene is TRBJ1-1, the V gene TRBV19, with D unclear. The CDR3 is 11 residues long. V was cut by 5 bases and J by 7 bases, with 8 bases left in between. Germline lookup yields CDR1 LNHDA and CDR2 SQIVND (reference sequence).

About this clone itself: This sample includes further DNA sequences coding for the same CDR3. The V gene is TRBV3-1 (or the pseudogene TRBV3-2), the J gene TRBJ2-3, with TRBD2 matching 10 bases. CDR3 length: 16 amino acids. With 2 bases clipped from V and 1 base from J, the junction kept 3 bases outside the gene matches. CDR1 LGHDT and CDR2 YNNKEL come from the germline V gene (reference sequence). CDR3 nucleotides: TGTGCCAGCAGCCAACGAGGACTAGCGGGCACAGATACGCAGTATTTT. Translating it yields CASSQRGLAGTDTQYF.

The CDR3 sequence is CASISEQYF. The CDR3 DNA is TGTGCCAGCATTAGCGAGCAGTACTTC. The V call is TRBV28, the J call TRBJ2-7, with D unclear. This CDR3 is built from 9 residues. Trimming removed 7 bases at V and 6 bases at J, with 4 bases between. Per the germline V gene, CDR1 is MDHEN and CDR2 is SYDVKM.

The rearrangement uses TRBV7-2 and TRBJ2-5; D perhaps matches TRBD1 (6 bases). The CDR3 covers 15 residues. V dropped 7 bases and J dropped 4 bases, with 19 bases sitting between them. In germline, CDR1 is SGHTA, CDR2 FQGNSA. Here the CDR3 reads CASTFMQGLGETQYF. CDR3 bases: TGTGCCAGCACCTTTATGCAGGGGCTTGGAGAGACCCAGTACTTC.

Only one count was recorded for this clone. The chain recombines TRBV6-4 with TRBJ1-1, with D perhaps matching TRBD1 (5 bases). Trimming removed 8 bases from V and 3 bases from J, with 22 bases in between. Germline CDR1 and CDR2: MRHNA and SNTAGT. This CDR3 has 16 residues. The CDR3 reads CASSPGYLGGYTEAFF. The CDR3 nucleotides are TGTGCCAGCTCCCCAGGGTATTTAGGTGGTTACACTGAAGCTTTCTTT.

The V and J genes are TRBV3-1 (or the pseudogene TRBV3-2) and TRBJ1-2; a possible D gene is TRBD1 (5 bases). Trimming removed 3 bases at V and 10 bases at J, with 18 bases between. There are 14 residues in the CDR3. The germline CDR1 and CDR2 sequences are LGHDT and YNNKEL (reference sequence). The CDR3 loop reads CASSHQGRDFYYTF. Here the CDR3 DNA reads TGTGCCAGCAGCCACCAAGGTAGGGACTTCTACTACACCTTC.

The rearrangement joins TRBV5-1 to TRBJ2-1, with TRBD1 identical over 10 bases. Trimming removed 0 bases from V and 5 bases from J; junction bases left unmatched: 2. The CDR3 has 15 residues. Germline V CDR1 and CDR2: SGHRS, YFSETQ. CDR3: CASSLGQGANNEQFF. DNA of the CDR3: TGCGCCAGCAGCTTGGGACAGGGGGCGAACAATGAGCAGTTCTTC.

This chain connects TRBV4-1 to TRBJ2-5; 8 bases map to TRBD2. The CDR3 sequence is 19 residues long. V was clipped by 0 bases and J by 0 bases; unmatched bases: 12. The germline gives CDR1 MGHRA, CDR2 YSYEKL. As DNA, the CDR3 is TGCGCCAGCAGCCAAGATTCCTTCTTAGCGGGACGCCACCAAGAGACCCAGTACTTC. It is translated as CASSQDSFLAGRHQETQYF.

The rearrangement links TRBV6-2 or TRBV6-3 to TRBJ2-2, with D perhaps matching TRBD1 (5 bases). The CDR3 runs 14 residues. Germline V gives CDR1 MNHEY, CDR2 SVGEGT. Trimming removed 6 bases at V and 5 bases at J, with 13 bases between. In DNA, the CDR3 is TGTGCCAGCAGCCACTATGACAGTACCGGGGAGCTGTTTTTT. Protein sequence: CASSHYDSTGELFF.

The chain recombines TRBV6-4 with TRBJ2-1; 8 positions match TRBD1. J was trimmed by 7 bases and V by 3 bases; bases with no gene match: 8. The V gene's germline CDR1 is MRHNA and CDR2 SNTAGT. There are 15 residues in the CDR3. For the CDR3, the DNA is TGTGCCAGCAGTGATCGAACAGGGGGACAGAATGAGCAGTTCTTC. It translates to CASSDRTGGQNEQFF.